This entry is about one T cell receptor beta chain. Antigen: not known. The donor cohort consisted entirely of Caucasian adults residing in Nashville, Tennessee. The sample comes from a study of shared clonotypes between healthy human individuals. The overall study: The composition of the donors was a couple of women and a few men aged 18 to 49. Study-wide results and caveats: Though the depth was large, rarefaction showed that sorted-subset sequencing was incomplete. There were few donors, and this limited the genetic and exposure-history diversity represented.

Generated by immunoSEQ multiplex PCR, the TCRdb table keeps only in-frame clones and is missing some. The sample carries around 700,000 clones, 72% recorded once. The receptor was isolated from a woman in her twenties or thirties in good health. What was sequenced was memory CD4+ T cells sorted from blood. This sample's subset: CD45RA-negative fraction.

The CDR3 protein is CASSFGGPLDNEQFF. The CDR3 DNA sequence: TGTGCCAGCAGCTTTGGAGGCCCCCTTGACAATGAGCAGTTCTTC. The genes are TRBV5-5 and TRBJ2-1; D perhaps matches TRBD2 (5 bases). The CDR3 is 15 amino acids. The V gene's germline CDR1 is SGHKS and CDR2 YYEKEE (reference sequence). Between the trimmed V and J ends, which lost 2 bases and 5 bases, there was a span of 14 bases. The whole variable domain, remainder taken from reference TRBV5-5 and TRBJ2-1, is DAGVTQSPTHLIKTRGQQVTLRCSPISGHKSVSWYQQVLGQGPQFIFQYYEKEERGRGNFPDRFSARQFPNYSSELNVNALLLGDSALYLCASSFGGPLDNEQFFGPGTRLTVL.